This T cell receptor beta chain originates from a study of blood T cell repertoires in COVID-19 (dated by TCRdb to the early 2020s). Looking at the study overall: Collaborator samples came from the United States, Italy and Spain and covered acute and convalescent phases of COVID-19. The prospective study material was composed of cDNA or gDNA derived from T cells, B-cell-depleted T cells, or PBMCs. Subjects who had been exposed to COVID-19, were actively infected with it, or had recovered from it provided the deeply sampled blood TCRbeta repertoires that made up the dataset. The repertoires were released in a freely available public database intended as a resource for research on the immune response to SARS-CoV-2. Samples were obtained from the ongoing ImmuneRACE study (first 160 participants) and from 1,254 subjects provided by 6 global collaborators. The sample metadata nearly always contained a de-identified subject ID, COVID-19 status, age in years and sex. Where HLA class I and class II types were available, the types were taken from metadata supplied by the sample provider, not from assay-based typing. Overall results and qualifications from the work: Clinical and demographic metadata were provided uncurated, with the amount varying by source and participant.

Concerning this clone: The clone's antigen remains unknown. No much larger clonotype is one base removed from it; base qualities were not supplied.

V sheds 2 bases and J sheds 5 bases, leaving 15 bases between their ends. The CDR3, cysteine through phenylalanine, is 14 amino acids long. The read is trimmed to its CDR3 DNA, 42 bases read in frame from base 1. The germline V gene encodes CDR1 GTSNPN and CDR2 SVGIG (reference sequence). TCRbeta CDR3 regions were amplified from genomic DNA by means of the immunoSEQ Assay, a bias-controlled multiplex PCR. The authors processed their data as follows. The number of nucleated cells in each sample was estimated from the amplification of reference gene primers within the assay. To quantify the absolute abundance of each unique TCRbeta CDR3 rearrangement, sequence reads were collapsed and filtered. For each sample, productive Simpson clonality was calculated as the square root of Simpson's diversity index across productive rearrangements. Held by TCRdb, this immuneACCESS table contains in-frame sequences only and omits some clones. Under half of the omission traces to an unresolved V gene where checked; the cause of the rest is unknown. V, J and clone size are those of that table, while D and trimming were read from the DNA. For this sample there are about 150,000 clones; about 85% appear just once. 2% to 3% of the sample lies in the top ten.

Each collaborating institution followed its own protocols to collect whole blood in K2EDTA tubes. Collaborator samples were shipped for TCRbeta analysis as frozen whole blood, isolated PBMCs, or DNA extracted from either sample type. Here the chain combines TRBV30 and TRBJ2-5; the D gene is possibly TRBD2, with 6 bases matching. The source is a woman in her 70s with acute or convalescent COVID-19. The specimen sequenced was peripheral blood. The nucleotides are TGTGCCTGGAGTCCTCGAGGCCGGGGGGAGACCCAGTACTTC. It translates to CAWSPRGRGETQYF.